A single sample gave rise to the 10 T cell receptor beta chains below, sequenced in a study of T cell responses to AZD1222 COVID-19 vaccine. Libraries were prepared by immunoSEQ multiplex PCR; TCRdb keeps only in-frame clonotypes and omits some of them. The sample carries roughly 130,000 clones, 75% to 90% recorded once. The starting material was peripheral blood, obtained on day 0 of AZD1222 vaccination. Receptors were obtained from an adult in good health.

In this sample, this clone turned up a few times. The CDR3 loop is CASNGATDEKLFF. The DNA for the CDR3 is TGTGCCAGCAACGGGGCGACGGATGAAAAACTGTTTTTT. This rearrangement joins TRBV6-5 to TRBJ1-4, with D perhaps TRBD1 (5 bases). The length of the CDR3 is 13 residues. With 7 bases removed from V and 6 bases from J, the gap between germline ends came to 12 bases. Germline V gene sequence: CDR1 MNHEY, CDR2 SVGAGI.

The J gene is TRBJ2-7, the V gene TRBV10-3; 7 nucleotides line up with TRBD2. The V gene end was trimmed by 3 bases and the J gene end by 1 base; junction bases not matched to a gene: 6. The length of the CDR3 is 15 residues. Germline V gene lookup returns CDR1 ENHRY and CDR2 SYGVKD. Here the CDR3 DNA reads TGTGCCATCAGTGAAGGCGGGAGAGGATCCTACGAGCAGTACTTC. Protein: CAISEGGRGSYEQYF.

V and J are TRBV5-4 and TRBJ2-5; maybe TRBD2 (5 bases). V was shortened by 5 bases and J by 5 bases, with 10 bases between the two germline ends. This CDR3 is built from 12 residues. Germline V gene lookup returns CDR1 SGHNT and CDR2 YYREEE (reference sequence). Written as DNA, the CDR3 is TGTGCCAGCAGTCGACGAGGGGAGACCCAGTACTTC. It encodes CASSRRGETQYF. Looking up the rest from reference TRBV5-4 and TRBJ2-5 gives the full variable domain: ETGVTQSPTHLIKTRGQQVTLRCSSQSGHNTVSWYQQALGQGPQFIFQYYREEENGRGNFPPRFSGLQFPNYSSELNVNALELDDSALYLCASSRRGETQYFGPGTRLLVL.

This chain uses TRBV7-9 with TRBJ1-2, with D hard to call. V was trimmed by 4 bases and J by 10 bases, leaving 10 bases between them. CDR1 is SEHNR, CDR2 FQNEAQ, per germline (reference sequence). CDR3 length: 11 residues. The CDR3 DNA sequence: TGTGCCAGCAGCTCCGGGCGCGCCTACACCTTC. It is translated as CASSSGRAYTF.

This rearrangement joins TRBV10-3 to TRBJ2-7; D is perhaps TRBD1 or TRBD2 (5 bases each). The CDR3 sequence is 13 residues long. Germline V gene data show CDR1 as ENHRY and CDR2 as SYGVKD. V was shortened by 10 bases and J by 2 bases, with 15 bases between the two germline ends. CDR3 sequence (DNA): TGTGCCACCAACTCGGGGCCCCCCTACGAGCAGTACTTC. Protein product: CATNSGPPYEQYF.

The rearrangement uses TRBV27 and TRBJ2-1; maybe TRBD2 (5 bases). Germline V gives CDR1 MNHEY, CDR2 SMNVEV (reference sequence). This CDR3 has 14 amino acids. V was shortened by 6 bases and J by 2 bases, with 11 bases between the two germline ends. The CDR3 DNA reads TGTGCCAGCAGCCTGGTGGGAGCCTACAATGAGCAGTTCTTC. Its protein is CASSLVGAYNEQFF.

V usage is TRBV3-1 (or the pseudogene TRBV3-2) and J usage is TRBJ1-1; D remains ambiguous. Germline assignment: CDR1 LGHDT and CDR2 YNNKEL (reference sequence). Trimming pared 2 bases from V and 1 base from J, leaving 5 bases between. This CDR3 is built from 13 residues. The CDR3 DNA sequence: TGTGCCAGCAGCCAACCAGGGAACACTGAAGCTTTCTTT. Its protein is CASSQPGNTEAFF.

Details on this clone: The sample carries other DNA sequences with the same CDR3. The chain joins TRBV7-9 to TRBJ1-2, with D uncertain. The CDR3 length is 13 residues. CDR1 and CDR2 from the germline V gene are SEHNR and FQNEAQ (reference sequence). V was pared by 0 bases and J by 5 bases, with 7 bases between. DNA for the CDR3: TGTGCCAGCAGCTTAGCCCTGGGATATGGCTACACCTTC. Translated, it gives CASSLALGYGYTF. Full variable domain (rest looked up from reference TRBV7-9 and TRBJ1-2): DTGVSQNPRHKITKRGQNVTFRCDPISEHNRLYWYRQTLGQGPEFLTYFQNEAQLEKSRLLSDRFSAERPKGSFSTLEIQRTEQGDSAMYLCASSLALGYGYTFGSGTRLTVV.

The CDR3 nucleotides are TGTGCCAGCAGCCGGGATGGACAGTTAATCTCTGGGGCCAACGTCCTGACTTTC. This gives the protein CASSRDGQLISGANVLTF. The gene calls are TRBV4-2 and TRBJ2-6; tentative D call: TRBD1 (6 bases). The ends were cut back, 4 bases at V and 0 bases at J, with 16 bases in the middle. Germline lookup yields CDR1 LGHNA and CDR2 YNFKEQ. CDR3 size: 18 residues.

The chain is built from TRBV10-3 and TRBJ2-1; D remains unclear. The CDR3 extends over 13 amino acids. Trimming pared 7 bases from V and 5 bases from J, leaving 12 bases between. Germline assignment: CDR1 ENHRY and CDR2 SYGVKD. CDR3 in DNA: TGTGCCATCATCATTGGACCCGACAATGAGCAGTTCTTC. This codes for CAIIIGPDNEQFF.